One T cell receptor beta chain is described in this entry. The antigen is not known. Everyone who donated was a healthy bone marrow donor. The data belong to a study of cytomegalovirus exposure and HLA in healthy donors. The study's findings and limits: Later on, an analysis found that several of the most significant clusters appeared to be linked to common viral pathogens, which included parvovirus B19.

The primer mix had 60 Vbeta and 13 Jbeta primers. Clones were sequenced by immunoSEQ multiplex PCR, and TCRdb holds only the in-frame ones, with some missing. Of 120,000 or so clones in the sample, 60% to 85% were seen once. V lost 2 bases to trimming and J lost 3 bases; unmatched junction nucleotides: 11. This CDR3 contains 16 residues. The V gene's germline CDR1 is SGHRS and CDR2 YFSETQ. The sample comprised PBMCs. The chain is built from TRBV5-1 and TRBJ2-7, with 7 nucleotides matching TRBD1. This TCR derives from a woman in her twenties or thirties in good health and CMV-seronegative. The CDR3 region has the DNA TGCGCCAGCAGCTTAGGATTAACTGGGACAGACTACGAGCAGTACTTC. Translation: CASSLGLTGTDYEQYF.